The following is a T cell receptor (beta chain) sequence with its context. What it binds is unknown. This record comes from a study of Ad26.COV2.S vaccination and SARS-CoV-2 variants. Study results and limitations: Vaccine recipients showed a spike-specific TCR breadth that was higher than in placebo recipients.

Germline V gene data show CDR1 as SGDLS and CDR2 as YYNGEE. J lost 4 bases, V lost 0 bases, and 6 bases had no gene match. The CDR3 spans 16 residues. Data came from immunoSEQ multiplex PCR; TCRdb stores just in-frame clones and leaves some out. The table includes about 410,000 clones, approximately 91% detected once. Treatment of the sample: roughly 20 received Ad26.COV2.S at low or high dose, single or two shots; 5 received placebo; per-sample allocation not given. Repertoires come from day 63 after the first vaccine or placebo injection. The material sequenced was peripheral blood, taken in a trial of Ad26.COV2.S vaccine versus placebo. The chain links TRBV9 to TRBJ2-2; 7 nucleotides agree with TRBD2. The receptor's source is a person between 18 and 65 years old who received the Ad26.COV2.S COVID-19 vaccine or a placebo. CDR3 DNA: TGTGCCAGCAGCGTAGGGGCTAGCGGACTCACCGGGGAGCTGTTTTTT. Translation gives CASSVGASGLTGELFF.